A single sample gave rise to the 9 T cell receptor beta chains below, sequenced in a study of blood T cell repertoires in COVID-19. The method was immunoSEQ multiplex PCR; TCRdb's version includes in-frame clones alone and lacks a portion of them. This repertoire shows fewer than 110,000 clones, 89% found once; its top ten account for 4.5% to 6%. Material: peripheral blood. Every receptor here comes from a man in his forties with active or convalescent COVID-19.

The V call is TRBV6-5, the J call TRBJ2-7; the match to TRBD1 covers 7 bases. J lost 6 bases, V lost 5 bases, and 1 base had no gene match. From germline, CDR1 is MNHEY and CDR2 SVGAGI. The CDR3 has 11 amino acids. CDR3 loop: CASSRGLEQYF. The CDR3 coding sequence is TGTGCCAGCAGTAGGGGGCTCGAGCAGTACTTC.

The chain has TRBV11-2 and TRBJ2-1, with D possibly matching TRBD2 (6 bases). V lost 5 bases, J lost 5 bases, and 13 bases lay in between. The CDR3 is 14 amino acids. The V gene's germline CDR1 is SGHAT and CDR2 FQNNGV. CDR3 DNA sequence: TGTGCCAGCAGCCAGACGGGACTCAACAATGAGCAGTTCTTC. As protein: CASSQTGLNNEQFF.

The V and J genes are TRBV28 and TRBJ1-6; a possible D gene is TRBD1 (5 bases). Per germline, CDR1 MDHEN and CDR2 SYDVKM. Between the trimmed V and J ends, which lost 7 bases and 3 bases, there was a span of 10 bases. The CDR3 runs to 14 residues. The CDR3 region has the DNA TGTGCCAGCACCATACAGGACTATAATTCACCCCTCCACTTT. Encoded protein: CASTIQDYNSPLHF.

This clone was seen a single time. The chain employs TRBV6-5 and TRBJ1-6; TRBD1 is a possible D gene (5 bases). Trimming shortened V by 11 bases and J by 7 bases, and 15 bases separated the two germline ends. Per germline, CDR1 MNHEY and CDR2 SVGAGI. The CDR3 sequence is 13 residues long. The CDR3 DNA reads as TGTGCCGCGGGGGGGAGCGAGAATTCACCCCTCCACTTT. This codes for CAAGGSENSPLHF.

The CDR3 is CASSSSGRAPFF. CDR3 sequence (DNA): TGTGCCAGCAGCTCAAGCGGGAGGGCCCCGTTCTTC. The chain has TRBV7-2 and TRBJ2-1; 10 bases fit TRBD2. CDR3 size: 12 residues. V lost 4 bases and J lost 15; bases outside the gene matches: 6. Germline V lookup: CDR1 SGHTA, CDR2 FQGNSA.

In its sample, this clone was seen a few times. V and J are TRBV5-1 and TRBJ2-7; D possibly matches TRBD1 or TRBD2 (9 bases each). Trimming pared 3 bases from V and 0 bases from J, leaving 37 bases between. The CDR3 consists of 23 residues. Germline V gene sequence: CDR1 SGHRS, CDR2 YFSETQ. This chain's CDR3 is CASSSSPGQGGLAGSLFSYEQYF. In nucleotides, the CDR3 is TGCGCCAGCAGCTCGTCTCCGGGACAGGGTGGGCTAGCGGGAAGTTTGTTCTCCTACGAGCAGTACTTC.

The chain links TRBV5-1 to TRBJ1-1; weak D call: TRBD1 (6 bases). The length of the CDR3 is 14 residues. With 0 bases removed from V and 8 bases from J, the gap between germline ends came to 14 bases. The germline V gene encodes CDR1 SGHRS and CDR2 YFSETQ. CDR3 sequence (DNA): TGCGCCAGCAGCTTGGGACAGGTATTGTCGGAAGCTTTCTTT. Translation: CASSLGQVLSEAFF.

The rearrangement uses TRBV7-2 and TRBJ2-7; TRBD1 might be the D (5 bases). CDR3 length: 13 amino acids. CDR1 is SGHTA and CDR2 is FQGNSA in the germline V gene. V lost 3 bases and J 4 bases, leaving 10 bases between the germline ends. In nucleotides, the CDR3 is TGTGCCAGCAGCTTTGCCGCAGGGTACGAGCAGTACTTC. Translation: CASSFAAGYEQYF.

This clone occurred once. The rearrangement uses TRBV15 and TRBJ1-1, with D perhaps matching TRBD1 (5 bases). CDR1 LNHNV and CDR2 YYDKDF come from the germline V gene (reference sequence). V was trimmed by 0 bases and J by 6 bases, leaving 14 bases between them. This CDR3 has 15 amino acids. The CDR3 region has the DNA TGTGCCACCAGCAGAGATGGGACCTGGGGGGCTGAAGCTTTCTTT. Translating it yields CATSRDGTWGAEAFF.